The sample holds many counts of the clone carrying this T cell receptor beta chain. Its antigen is not identified. Via MiXCR, TCRdb re-called the 5' RACE reads, giving one row per CDR3 protein. The sample lists approximately 65,000 distinct CDR3 sequences, less than 15% occurring once. Germline values: CDR1 SGHVS, CDR2 FQNEAQ. The CDR3 covers 13 residues. The V and J ends lost 1 base and 5 bases respectively, with 6 bases between them. This record belongs to a study of early T cells in non-severe SARS-CoV-2 infection. Whole-study findings and limits: Matching results from VDJdb favored anti-spike CD8 responses, leaving private and CD4 specificities undetected.

The TCR comes from an adult who was a healthcare worker with PCR-confirmed SARS-CoV-2 infection or an uninfected control (not recorded which). The J gene is TRBJ2-1, the V gene TRBV7-8; maybe TRBD2 (5 bases). What was sequenced was whole blood. As DNA, the CDR3 is TGTGCCAGCAGCTTAGGGGAGCACAATGAGCAGTTCTTC. This translates into CASSLGEHNEQFF.